Described below is a single T cell receptor beta chain sequence and its context. V shed 5 bases, J shed 4 bases, and the junction held 10 bases outside the gene matches. This CDR3 spans 16 amino acids. Germline V gives CDR1 MNHEY, CDR2 SMNVEV (reference sequence). Sequencing of TCR beta drew on CD8+ and CD4+ T cells from blood. This sample stems from a study of CD8 T cells in Susac syndrome. The RNA, roughly 0.5 to 1 ug, was put through reverse transcription using random hexamers. immunoSEQ multiplex PCR amplified TCR beta CDR3 across 54 Vbeta, 13 Jbeta. TCRdb called the immunoSEQ multiplex PCR reads again in MiXCR, with one record for every CDR3 protein. The sample records about 200,000 distinct CDR3 sequences, 90% to 95% being singletons.

The chain combines TRBV27 with TRBJ2-5; 10 bases are shared with TRBD1. The sequencing input was CD4+ T cells from PBMCs. The TCR originated in a human donor with multiple sclerosis. Here the CDR3 reads CASSPTGDRGVETQYF. In nucleotides, the CDR3 is TGTGCCAGCAGTCCCACGGGGGACAGGGGTGTAGAGACCCAGTACTTC.